These 19 T cell receptor beta chains originate from one sample sequenced in a study of shared clonotypes between healthy human individuals. Profiling relied on immunoSEQ multiplex PCR, and the TCRdb table lists in-frame clones only, not all of them. The sample contains 450,000 to 600,000 clones, around 79% of which appear only once. The sample taken for sequencing was PBMCs. These TCRs come from a woman aged 40 to 50 in good health. Some clones in this sample may be carry-over from other donors' samples.

The sample holds one count of this clone. The chain is built from TRBV7-8 and TRBJ2-7, with 7 bases matching TRBD2. The CDR3 is made up of 14 amino acids. CDR1 and CDR2 (germline): SGHVS, FQNEAQ. The V and J ends lost 0 bases and 4 bases, in that order; junction bases with no gene match: 3. The CDR3, as DNA: TGTGCCAGCAGCTTAGCGGGGGGGGTTTACGAGCAGTACTTC. This translates into CASSLAGGVYEQYF.

Concerning this clone: This CDR3 is also generated by other DNA sequences in the sample. The V gene is TRBV7-9, the J gene TRBJ2-7, with 12 bases identical to TRBD2. CDR3 length equals 15 residues. Germline CDR1 reads SEHNR; CDR2 reads FQNEAQ (reference sequence). V gave up 4 bases and J gave up 2 bases; unmatched junction bases: 3. CDR3 region: CASSSLAGGAYEQYF. In DNA, the CDR3 is TGTGCCAGCAGCTCCCTAGCGGGAGGGGCCTACGAGCAGTACTTC.

This clone was seen only a few times. The rearrangement uses TRBV5-4 and TRBJ2-1; 14 bases match TRBD2. CDR3 length: 14 amino acids. Trimming took 5 bases from V and 6 from J; bases not matched to a gene: 1. Germline loops: CDR1 SGHNT, CDR2 YYREEE (reference sequence). The CDR3 loop is CASSGLAGGNEQFF. CDR3 bases: TGTGCCAGCAGTGGACTAGCGGGAGGCAATGAGCAGTTCTTC.

The rearrangement joins TRBV7-9 to TRBJ1-1; D ambiguous. The V gene lost 5 bases and the J gene lost 4 bases, with 11 bases spanning the gap. The length of the CDR3 is 13 residues. Germline loops: CDR1 SEHNR, CDR2 FQNEAQ (reference sequence). This chain's CDR3 is CASSPARSTEAFF. The DNA for the CDR3 is TGTGCCAGCAGCCCGGCCCGGAGCACTGAAGCTTTCTTT.

The CDR3 loop reads CASSWGQGGEQYF. CDR3 nucleotide sequence: TGTGCCAGCAGCTGGGGACAGGGCGGGGAGCAGTACTTC. V gene TRBV5-6 combines with J gene TRBJ2-7; 9 bases are a match to TRBD1. V shed 3 bases, J shed 7 bases, and the junction held 5 bases outside the gene matches. This CDR3 has 13 amino acids. CDR1 and CDR2 (germline): SGHDT, YYEEEE.

The V gene is TRBV11-1, the J gene TRBJ2-3; D unresolved. The CDR3 spans 15 residues. The V and J ends lost 5 bases and 1 base respectively, with 13 bases between them. Germline V gene sequence: CDR1 SGHAT, CDR2 FQDESV (reference sequence). The DNA for the CDR3 is TGTGCCAGCAGCCCCGCGGTTGGGGGCACAGATACGCAGTATTTT. Amino acids: CASSPAVGGTDTQYF.

Concerning this clone: Additional DNA sequences in this sample encode the identical CDR3. V usage is TRBV27 and J usage is TRBJ2-5; D is unclear. From germline, CDR1 is MNHEY and CDR2 SMNVEV (reference sequence). V shed 6 bases and J shed 0 bases, with 8 bases lying between them. The CDR3 contains 13 residues. The CDR3 loop reads CASSLGYQETQYF. In nucleotides, the CDR3 is TGTGCCAGCAGCTTAGGGTACCAAGAGACCCAGTACTTC.

This clone was found a few times. The genes are TRBV18 and TRBJ1-1; D gene unclear. The germline V and J ends were trimmed by 4 bases and 6 bases, with 15 bases remaining between them. This CDR3 contains 14 residues. Germline CDR1 KGHSH, CDR2 LQKENI. The CDR3: CASSRGRRGSEAFF. As DNA, the CDR3 is TGTGCCAGCTCACGCGGGCGACGGGGTTCTGAAGCTTTCTTT.

The chain employs TRBV14 and TRBJ1-4; 8 bases match TRBD1. The CDR3 length is 15 residues. Germline V CDR1 and CDR2: SGHDN, FVKESK. V lost 4 bases to trimming and J lost 2 bases; unmatched junction nucleotides: 3. CDR3 nucleotide sequence: TGTGCCAGCAGCCCCAGGACAGGGACTAATGAAAAACTGTTTTTT. Its translation: CASSPRTGTNEKLFF.

This clone was recorded a few times. V usage is TRBV2 and J usage is TRBJ1-1, with no clear D. This CDR3 comprises 13 residues. V was shortened by 4 bases and J by 3 bases, with 9 bases between the two germline ends. CDR1 and CDR2 from the germline V gene are SNHLY and FYNNEI. CDR3 DNA: TGTGCCAGCAGTGTTGATGGCTACACTGAAGCTTTCTTT. Encoded protein: CASSVDGYTEAFF.

The rearrangement uses TRBV14 and TRBJ2-1, with D tentatively TRBD2 (6 bases). Germline values: CDR1 SGHDN, CDR2 FVKESK. V gave up 4 bases and J gave up 4 bases, with 8 bases separating them. The CDR3 has 13 residues. As DNA, the CDR3 is TGTGCCAGCAGCCCCCGGGGGTACAATGAGCAGTTCTTC. Amino acids: CASSPRGYNEQFF.

The genes are TRBV27 and TRBJ1-5; 11 nucleotides match TRBD1. The germline V gene has CDR1 MNHEY and CDR2 SMNVEV (reference sequence). V was clipped by 6 bases and J by 4 bases; unmatched bases: 11. The CDR3 consists of 17 residues. The CDR3 sequence: CASSPRLGQGANQPQHF. The CDR3 region has the DNA TGTGCCAGCAGCCCGAGACTTGGACAGGGGGCTAATCAGCCCCAGCATTTT.

V usage is TRBV7-2 and J usage is TRBJ1-2; 7 bases match TRBD1. CDR3 length: 15 amino acids. The germline V gene has CDR1 SGHTA and CDR2 FQGNSA. V gave up 5 bases and J gave up 4 bases; unmatched junction bases: 10. DNA for the CDR3: TGTGCCAGCAGCCCAAGACAGGGTTTCAGCTATGGCTACACCTTC. This encodes CASSPRQGFSYGYTF. Drawing the rest from reference TRBV7-2 and TRBJ1-2, the complete variable domain is GAGVSQSPSNKVTEKGKDVELRCDPISGHTALYWYRQSLGQGLEFLIYFQGNSAPDKSGLPSDRFSAERTGGSVSTLTIQRTQQEDSAVYLCASSPRQGFSYGYTFGSGTRLTVV.

The chain links TRBV7-3 to TRBJ2-1; TRBD2 aligns across 10 bases. Germline V gene data show CDR1 as SGHTA and CDR2 as FQGTGA. The CDR3 has 15 residues. J lost 6 bases, V lost 5 bases, and 7 bases had no gene match. The CDR3 nucleotides are TGTGCCAGCAGCCTCTCTCCTAGCGGGAGCAATGAGCAGTTCTTC. As protein: CASSLSPSGSNEQFF. The whole variable domain, filled in from reference TRBV7-3 and TRBJ2-1, reads GAGVSQTPSNKVTEKGKYVELRCDPISGHTALYWYRQSLGQGPEFLIYFQGTGAADDSGLPNDRFFAVRPEGSVSTLKIQRTERGDSAVYLCASSLSPSGSNEQFFGPGTRLTVL.

This rearrangement joins TRBV6-1 to TRBJ2-7; a possible D gene is TRBD2 (6 bases). V lost 4 bases and J lost 6, with 7 bases in between. The germline gives CDR1 MNHNS, CDR2 SASEGT. The CDR3 consists of 11 residues. CDR3 in amino acids: CASSGTIEQYF. The CDR3 nucleotides are TGTGCCAGCAGTGGGACTATCGAGCAGTACTTC.

The count of this clone is one. The V and J genes are TRBV6-5 and TRBJ2-6; D remains ambiguous. CDR3 size: 14 residues. Deletions cut 5 bases from V and 1 base from J, with 6 bases between. Per germline, CDR1 MNHEY and CDR2 SVGAGI. The CDR3 protein is CASSPGSGANVLTF. The CDR3 DNA is TGTGCCAGCAGTCCCGGTTCTGGGGCCAACGTCCTGACTTTC.

In this sample, this clone turned up many times. The rearrangement links TRBV4-2 to TRBJ2-2; tentatively, D is TRBD2 (6 bases). V lost 4 bases to trimming and J lost 6 bases, with 15 bases between them. The CDR3 contains 15 residues. Germline CDR1 and CDR2: LGHNA and YNFKEQ. The CDR3 here is CASSPPPGGPGELFF. CDR3 nucleotides: TGTGCCAGCAGCCCCCCCCCTGGAGGGCCCGGGGAGCTGTTTTTT.

This clone appeared many times. This chain joins TRBV5-1 and TRBJ2-3; the D gene could be TRBD1 or TRBD2 (5 bases each). The CDR3 length is 14 residues. The V gene's germline CDR1 is SGHRS and CDR2 YFSETQ. The V end lost 9 bases, the J end lost 6 bases, and 20 bases lay between the germline ends. The CDR3 spells CATAVTDSGDTQYF. The CDR3 DNA sequence: TGCGCCACCGCAGTGACGGACTCAGGGGATACGCAGTATTTT. The full variable domain, with the rest looked up from reference TRBV5-1 and TRBJ2-3, is KAGVTQTPRYLIKTRGQQVTLSCSPISGHRSVSWYQQTPGQGLQFLFEYFSETQRNKGNFPGRFSGRQFSNSRSEMNVSTLELGDSALYLCATAVTDSGDTQYFGPGTRLTVL.

The chain uses TRBV30 and TRBJ2-3; D assignment may be TRBD1 or TRBD2 (5 bases each). This CDR3 is built from 16 residues. Germline V CDR1 and CDR2: GTSNPN, SVGIG (reference sequence). Trimming stripped 0 bases from V and 1 base from J, with 14 bases between. The CDR3 is CAWSVLRDLRTDTQYF. The CDR3 nucleotides read TGTGCCTGGAGTGTACTCCGGGACCTTCGCACAGATACGCAGTATTTT. Filled out from reference TRBV30 and TRBJ2-3, the complete variable domain reads SQTIHQWPATLVQPVGSPLSLECTVEGTSNPNLYWYRQAAGRGLQLLFYSVGIGQISSEVPQNLSASRPQDRQFILSSKKLLLSDSGFYLCAWSVLRDLRTDTQYFGPGTRLTVL.